The entry below describes one T cell receptor beta chain. Its antigen is still unknown. The data are from a study of radiotherapy plus CTLA-4 blockade in lung cancer. At the level of the study: Disease control was achieved by about 34% of patients, and objective responses by about 17%. The study, taken as a whole, reports: Some TCR clones had been derived from tumors. These clones expanded in peripheral blood after radiotherapy plus ipilimumab. Per reports, early blood T cell clone dynamics, plus interferon-beta, forecast response most strongly.

Trimming took 0 bases from V and 7 from J, leaving 8 bases between them. Germline V gene sequence: CDR1 SGDLS, CDR2 YYNGEE. The CDR3 runs to 14 residues. Assay: immunoSEQ multiplex PCR; the TCRdb copy retains only in-frame clones and omits some. The sample lists around 59,000 clones, around 80% occurring once. The chain employs TRBV9 and TRBJ1-6, with D perhaps matching TRBD1 (5 bases). The sequencing used peripheral blood, collected from a patient treated with radiotherapy plus ipilimumab. The sequence was obtained from a human donor with non-small cell lung cancer who had a partial response to radiotherapy plus ipilimumab. CDR3 nucleotide sequence: TGTGCCAGCAGCGTAGGACAGTTCAATTCACCCCTCCACTTT. Translation gives CASSVGQFNSPLHF.